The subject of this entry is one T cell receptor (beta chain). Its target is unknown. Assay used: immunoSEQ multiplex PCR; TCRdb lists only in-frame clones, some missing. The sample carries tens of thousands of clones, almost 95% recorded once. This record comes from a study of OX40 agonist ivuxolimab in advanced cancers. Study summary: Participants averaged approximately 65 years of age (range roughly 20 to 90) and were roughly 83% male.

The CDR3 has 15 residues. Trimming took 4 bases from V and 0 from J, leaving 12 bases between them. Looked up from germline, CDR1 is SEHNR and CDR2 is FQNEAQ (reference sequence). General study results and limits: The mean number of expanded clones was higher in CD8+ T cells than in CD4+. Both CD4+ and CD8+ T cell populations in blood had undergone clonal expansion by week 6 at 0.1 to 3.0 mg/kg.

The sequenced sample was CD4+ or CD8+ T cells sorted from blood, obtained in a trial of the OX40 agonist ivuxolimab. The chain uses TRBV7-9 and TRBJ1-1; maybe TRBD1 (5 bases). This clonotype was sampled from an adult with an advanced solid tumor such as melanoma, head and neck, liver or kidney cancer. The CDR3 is CASSSNGAVNTEAFF. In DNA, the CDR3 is TGTGCCAGCAGCTCTAACGGGGCGGTGAACACTGAAGCTTTCTTT. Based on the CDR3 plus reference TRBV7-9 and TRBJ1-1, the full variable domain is DTGVSQNPRHKITKRGQNVTFRCDPISEHNRLYWYRQTLGQGPEFLTYFQNEAQLEKSRLLSDRFSAERPKGSFSTLEIQRTEQGDSAMYLCASSSNGAVNTEAFFGQGTRLTVV.